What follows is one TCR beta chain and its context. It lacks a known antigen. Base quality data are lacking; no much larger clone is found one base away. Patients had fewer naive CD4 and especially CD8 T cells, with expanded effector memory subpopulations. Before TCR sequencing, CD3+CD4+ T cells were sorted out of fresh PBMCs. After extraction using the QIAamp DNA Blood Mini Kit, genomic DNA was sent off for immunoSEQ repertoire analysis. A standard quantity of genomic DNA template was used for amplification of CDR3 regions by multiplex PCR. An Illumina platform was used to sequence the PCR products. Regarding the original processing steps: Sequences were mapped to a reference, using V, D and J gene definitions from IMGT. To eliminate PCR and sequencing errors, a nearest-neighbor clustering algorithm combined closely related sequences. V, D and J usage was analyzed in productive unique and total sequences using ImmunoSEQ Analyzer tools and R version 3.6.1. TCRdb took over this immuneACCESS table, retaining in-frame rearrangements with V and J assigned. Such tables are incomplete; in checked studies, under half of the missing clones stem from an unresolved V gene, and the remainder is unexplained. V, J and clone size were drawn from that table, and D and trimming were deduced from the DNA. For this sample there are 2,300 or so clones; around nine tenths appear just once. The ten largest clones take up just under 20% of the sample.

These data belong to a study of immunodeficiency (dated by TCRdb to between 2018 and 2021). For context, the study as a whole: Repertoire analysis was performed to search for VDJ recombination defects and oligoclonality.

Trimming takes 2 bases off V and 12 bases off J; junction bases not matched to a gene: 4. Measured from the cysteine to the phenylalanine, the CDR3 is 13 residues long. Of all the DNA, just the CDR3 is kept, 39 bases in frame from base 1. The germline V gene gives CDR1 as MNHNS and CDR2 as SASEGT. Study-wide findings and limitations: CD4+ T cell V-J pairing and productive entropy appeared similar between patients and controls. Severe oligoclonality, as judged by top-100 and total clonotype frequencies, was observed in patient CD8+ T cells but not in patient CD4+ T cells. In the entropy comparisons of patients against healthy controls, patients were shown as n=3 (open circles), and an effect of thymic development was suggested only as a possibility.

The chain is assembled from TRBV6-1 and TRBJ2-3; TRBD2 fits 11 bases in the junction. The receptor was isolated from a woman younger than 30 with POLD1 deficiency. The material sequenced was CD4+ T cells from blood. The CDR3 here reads CASSERTSGSQYF. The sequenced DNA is TGTGCCAGCAGTGAACGCACTAGCGGGAGTCAGTATTTT.